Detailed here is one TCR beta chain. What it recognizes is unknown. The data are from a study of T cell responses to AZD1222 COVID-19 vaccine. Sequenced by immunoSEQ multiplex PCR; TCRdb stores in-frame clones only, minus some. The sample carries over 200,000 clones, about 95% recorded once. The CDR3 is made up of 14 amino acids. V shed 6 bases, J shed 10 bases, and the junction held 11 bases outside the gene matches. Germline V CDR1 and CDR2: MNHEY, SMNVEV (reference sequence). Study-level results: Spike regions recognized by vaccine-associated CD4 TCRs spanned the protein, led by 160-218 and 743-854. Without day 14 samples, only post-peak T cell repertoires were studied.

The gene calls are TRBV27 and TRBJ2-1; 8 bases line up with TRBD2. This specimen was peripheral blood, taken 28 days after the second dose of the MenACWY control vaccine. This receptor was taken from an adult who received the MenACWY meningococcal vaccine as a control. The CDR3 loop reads CASRKPGTSLEQFF. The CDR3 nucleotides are TGTGCCAGCAGAAAACCCGGGACTAGTCTCGAGCAGTTCTTC.